This paragraph covers one T cell receptor (beta chain) sequence. Its antigen specificity is not known. Base qualities are not recorded, but no much larger clone differs from it by a single base. Reading the label with the study, this specimen's time point is: baseline before first vaccination. Vaccinee samples were obtained from the UK trials COV001 and COV002, which included a single-blind randomized controlled phase 2/3 trial of AZD1222 (ChAdOx1 nCoV-19) in healthy adults. For TCRbeta chain sequencing, PBMC samples from trial participants were taken at day 0 and at day 28 after the second dose. This entry is derived from a study of T cell responses to AZD1222 COVID-19 vaccine (dated by TCRdb to the early 2020s). Background on the whole study: AZD1222 recipients given second doses at about 4 weeks or at about 12 weeks were pooled, since spike-specific TCR depth and breadth were not found to differ between the two schedules. A total of 233 trial participants underwent TCR sequencing, of whom 207 received two doses of AZD1222 and about 26 received two doses of the MenACWY control vaccine. Trial participants were enrolled by age into subgroups of 18-55, 56-69 and 70-plus years, and 148, 28 and 57 TCR-sequenced participants, respectively, were included in these subgroups. Results the study describes overall, beyond this receptor: Vaccine-associated CD4 TCRs spanned the whole spike protein, with dominant responses in regions 160-218 and 743-854. The 56-69-year group was small, and its depth increase did not reach significance, likely because of low power. Nearly half of unique spike-specific TCRs reportedly recognized epitopes outside regions mutated in the B.1.351 and B.1.1.7 variants. Because no samples from the day 14 peak response were available, repertoires could be characterized only after the peak T cell response. After two AZD1222 doses, both the breadth and the depth of spike-specific TCRs were significantly higher than at day 0 and than in MenACWY recipients. Conclusions about previously exposed vaccinees are limited, since just a handful of AZD1222 recipients were seropositive for SARS-CoV-2 at baseline. Participants were mostly white British, with more females than males. The authors suggested clonal diversity may have been underestimated.

V has 4 bases trimmed and J has 7 bases trimmed; junction bases matching no gene number 17. The germline V gene sets CDR1 to SGHVS and CDR2 to FNYEAQ. The CDR3 spans 19 residues, from the cysteine through the phenylalanine. Only CDR3 DNA remains: 57 bases, in frame from the first base. The CDR3 regions of human TCRbeta chains were subjected to immunosequencing. The original pipeline was this. TCRs in the repertoires were matched against a reference library of SARS-CoV-2-specific TCRs that had been generated with the MIRA antigen-specificity platform. Breadth meant the fraction of unique TCRs that were SARS-CoV-2-associated, whereas depth meant the fraction of total T cells that were SARS-CoV-2-associated. Using the MIRA data, each spike-specific TCR was mapped to the spike region that the TCR reacts to and placed in a CD4 or CD8 class. Log10-transformed breadth and depth values were compared by one-way ANOVA with Sidak's multiple comparisons tests. TCRdb provides this immuneACCESS table in a form limited to in-frame rearrangements. Some clones are lacking; in checked studies, under half of them reflect an unresolved V gene, and why the rest are absent is not known. V, J and clone size derive from that table, while D and trimming were established from the DNA sequence. The sample table contains some 64,000 clones; only one count was recorded for roughly 84% of them. The ten largest clones represent approximately 7% of the sample.

Here the chain combines TRBV7-6 and TRBJ2-1, with 12 bases matching TRBD2. This TCR was sampled from an adult in good health. This material consisted of peripheral blood, taken on day 0 of AZD1222 vaccination. The DNA sequence reads TGTGCCAGCAGCTCCTCTCCGGGGCCTAGCGGGGGGGTGAGGAATGAGCAGTTCTTC. Protein translation: CASSSSPGPSGGVRNEQFF. Extended through the reference TRBV7-6 and TRBJ2-1 proteins, this CDR3 yields the full variable domain: GAGVSQSPRYKVTKRGQDVALRCDPISGHVSLYWYRQALGQGPEFLTYFNYEAQQDKSGLPNDRFSAERPEGSISTLTIQRTEQRDSAMYRCASSSSPGPSGGVRNEQFFGPGTRLTVL.